The 21 T cell receptor beta chains below were found in one sample sequenced in a study of T cell repertoires in cytomegalovirus infection. TCRdb ran MiXCR on the reads and lists one entry per CDR3 protein. The sample lists about 250,000 distinct CDR3 sequences, roughly an eighth occurring once. The material sequenced was PBMCs. These receptor sequences come from a human donor in good health (CMV status not recorded). Some clones in this sample may be carry-over from other donors' samples.

This clonotype has ten or more counts. The chain joins TRBV7-9 to TRBJ1-1, with TRBD1 identical over 9 bases. The CDR3 is 15 residues long. The ends lost 5 bases at V and 1 base at J; junction bases unmatched: 5. Germline values: CDR1 SEHNR, CDR2 FQNEAQ (reference sequence). The CDR3 region has the DNA TGTGCCAGCAGCCCGAGACAGGGGGAGAACACTGAAGCTTTCTTT. This translates into CASSPRQGENTEAFF. The full variable domain, rest sourced from reference TRBV7-9 and TRBJ1-1, is DTGVSQNPRHKITKRGQNVTFRCDPISEHNRLYWYRQTLGQGPEFLTYFQNEAQLEKSRLLSDRFSAERPKGSFSTLEIQRTEQGDSAMYLCASSPRQGENTEAFFGQGTRLTVV.

The table lists this clonotype with many counts. The chain uses TRBV28 and TRBJ2-5; 8 positions match TRBD2. Germline V gives CDR1 MDHEN, CDR2 SYDVKM. The CDR3 covers 16 residues. J lost 3 bases, V lost 3 bases, and 9 bases had no gene match. The CDR3 reads CASSLTLAGIKETQYF. The CDR3, as DNA: TGTGCCAGCAGTTTGACCCTAGCGGGCATAAAAGAGACCCAGTACTTC.

This clonotype was counted at least ten times. The V and J genes are TRBV7-2 and TRBJ1-1; D may be TRBD1 (6 bases). Germline CDR1 is SGHTA and CDR2 is FQGNSA. This CDR3 has 14 residues. V shed 3 bases and J shed 3 bases, with 11 bases lying between them. The CDR3 region is CASSFSRGDTEAFF. In nucleotides, the CDR3 is TGTGCCAGCAGCTTCAGCAGGGGAGACACTGAAGCTTTCTTT.

This clonotype was counted only a few times. V is TRBV29-1 and J is TRBJ1-1; D possibly corresponds to TRBD1 (5 bases). The CDR3 covers 15 residues. Germline CDR1 and CDR2: SQVTM and ANQGSEA. The germline V and J ends were trimmed by 4 bases and 9 bases, with 24 bases remaining between them. The CDR3 protein is CSVALGHGASFQAFF. The CDR3 DNA reads TGCAGCGTTGCCTTAGGCCATGGGGCTTCATTTCAAGCTTTCTTT.

This clonotype was detected ten times or more. This sequence joins TRBV7-2 and TRBJ2-1, with TRBD2 identical over 15 bases. Germline V gene sequence: CDR1 SGHTA, CDR2 FQGNSA. The CDR3 totals 16 residues. V lost 5 bases to trimming and J lost 8 bases; unmatched junction nucleotides: 7. The CDR3 DNA reads as TGTGCCAGCAGCCCTGGGACTAGCGGGGGGTTCTATGAGCAGTTCTTC. Translated, it gives CASSPGTSGGFYEQFF. The full variable domain, rest sourced from reference TRBV7-2 and TRBJ2-1, is GAGVSQSPSNKVTEKGKDVELRCDPISGHTALYWYRQSLGQGLEFLIYFQGNSAPDKSGLPSDRFSAERTGGSVSTLTIQRTQQEDSAVYLCASSPGTSGGFYEQFFGPGTRLTVL.

This clonotype has a handful of counts. The V and J genes are TRBV12-3 or TRBV12-4 and TRBJ2-3, with TRBD1 identical over 9 bases. J gave up 5 bases and V 5 bases, and 8 bases lay outside the gene matches. The CDR3 spans 15 residues. CDR3 DNA sequence: TGTGCCAGCAGTCCCAGGACAGGGGTAGGAGATACGCAGTATTTT. This codes for CASSPRTGVGDTQYF.

In regard to this clonotype: Since a much larger clone is just one base distant, this may be a read error. The chain combines TRBV7-9 with TRBJ2-1; tentatively, D is TRBD1 or TRBD2 (6 bases each). V lost 5 bases and J 9 bases, leaving 20 bases between the germline ends. CDR3 length: 15 residues. Germline lookup yields CDR1 SEHNR and CDR2 FQNEAQ (reference sequence). In nucleotides, the CDR3 is TGTGCCAGCAGCCCACGGAGGGGGTACTTGGCTGAGCAGTTCTTC. Protein sequence: CASSPRRGYLAEQFF.

This clonotype was seen only a few times. V and J are TRBV19 and TRBJ2-5, with D hard to call. The CDR3 is 14 amino acids. V was trimmed by 6 bases and J by 2 bases, leaving 13 bases between them. Germline lookup yields CDR1 LNHDA and CDR2 SQIVND (reference sequence). In DNA form, the CDR3 reads TGTGCCAGTAGCTACCAGAACCTTCAAGAGACCCAGTACTTC. It translates to CASSYQNLQETQYF.

The sample holds many counts of this clonotype. This chain's CDR3 is CASSYRGGRAGAGANVLTF. The CDR3 coding sequence is TGTGCCAGCAGTTATAGAGGTGGCAGGGCAGGGGCTGGGGCCAACGTCCTGACTTTC. The rearrangement uses TRBV6-2 or TRBV6-3 and TRBJ2-6; maybe TRBD1 (6 bases). V was pared by 3 bases and J by 2 bases, with 20 bases between. The CDR3 has 19 amino acids. Germline V CDR1 and CDR2: MNHEY, SVGEGT.

This clonotype has a count of ten or more. The chain combines TRBV4-2 with TRBJ2-7; maybe TRBD1 (6 bases). V dropped 3 bases and J dropped 7 bases, with 19 bases sitting between them. CDR1 is LGHNA and CDR2 is YNFKEQ in the germline V gene. This CDR3 region has 15 residues. CDR3 protein: CASSQGQGPSGEQYF. CDR3 bases: TGTGCCAGCAGCCAGGGTCAGGGGCCAAGTGGTGAGCAGTACTTC.

With regard to this clonotype: Since a much larger clone is just one base distant, this may be a read error. The J gene is TRBJ1-1, the V gene TRBV28, with D tentatively TRBD1 (6 bases). The CDR3 spans 16 residues. Germline lookup yields CDR1 MDHEN and CDR2 SYDVKM. The V gene lost 8 bases and the J gene lost 5 bases, with 24 bases spanning the gap. This CDR3 reads CASRLDRQVWNTEAFF. The CDR3 nucleotides are TGTGCCAGCCGCCTGGACCGACAGGTCTGGAATACTGAAGCTTTCTTT. Filled out from reference TRBV28 and TRBJ1-1, the complete variable domain reads DVKVTQSSRYLVKRTGEKVFLECVQDMDHENMFWYRQDPGLGLRLIYFSYDVKMKEKGDIPEGYSVSREKKERFSLILESASTNQTSMYLCASRLDRQVWNTEAFFGQGTRLTVV.

This clonotype was seen repeatedly, ten times or more. This chain uses TRBV7-8 with TRBJ2-5, with 8 bases matching TRBD2. The CDR3 covers 16 residues. The V and J ends lost 1 base and 2 bases, in that order; junction bases with no gene match: 6. Germline CDR1 and CDR2: SGHVS and FQNEAQ. CDR3 in DNA: TGTGCCAGCAGCTTAGATATAGCGGGGAATCAAGAGACCCAGTACTTC. Translated, it gives CASSLDIAGNQETQYF.

This chain connects TRBV28 to TRBJ1-5, with TRBD1 matching over 7 bases. The CDR3 has 15 amino acids. V shed 7 bases, J shed 2 bases, and the junction held 8 bases outside the gene matches. Germline V gives CDR1 MDHEN, CDR2 SYDVKM. The CDR3 here is CASTTNRGGNQPQHF. The DNA for the CDR3 is TGTGCCAGCACCACAAACAGGGGAGGCAATCAGCCCCAGCATTTT. Filled out from reference TRBV28 and TRBJ1-5, the complete variable domain reads DVKVTQSSRYLVKRTGEKVFLECVQDMDHENMFWYRQDPGLGLRLIYFSYDVKMKEKGDIPEGYSVSREKKERFSLILESASTNQTSMYLCASTTNRGGNQPQHFGDGTRLSIL.

This clonotype was seen a handful of times. The chain joins TRBV29-1 to TRBJ2-3, with a tentative D call TRBD2 (5 bases). V was shortened by 6 bases and J by 1 base, with 17 bases between the two germline ends. CDR3 length: 15 amino acids. The germline gives CDR1 SQVTM, CDR2 ANQGSEA. CDR3 in DNA: TGCAGCGTGGTATACGGACTGACGGGCACAGATACGCAGTATTTT. It yields the protein CSVVYGLTGTDTQYF.

The table lists this clonotype with many counts. The chain uses TRBV7-9 and TRBJ2-2; 10 nucleotides align to TRBD1. The V and J ends lost 5 bases and 3 bases, in that order; junction bases with no gene match: 6. Germline V gene sequence: CDR1 SEHNR, CDR2 FQNEAQ (reference sequence). This CDR3 region has 16 residues. CDR3 DNA: TGTGCCAGCAGCACTGGACAGGGGGTGGACACCGGGGAGCTGTTTTTT. Translating gives CASSTGQGVDTGELFF. The entire variable domain, with the rest obtained from reference TRBV7-9 and TRBJ2-2, is as follows: DTGVSQNPRHKITKRGQNVTFRCDPISEHNRLYWYRQTLGQGPEFLTYFQNEAQLEKSRLLSDRFSAERPKGSFSTLEIQRTEQGDSAMYLCASSTGQGVDTGELFFGEGSRLTVL.

This clonotype showed up many times. The rearrangement links TRBV19 to TRBJ1-6; 12 bases map to TRBD1. The CDR3 loop spans 16 amino acids. Germline CDR1 LNHDA, CDR2 SQIVND (reference sequence). After removal of 6 bases from V and 9 bases from J, the junction contained 9 bases not matched to a gene. As DNA, the CDR3 is TGTGCCAGTAGCAACCGGGACAGGGGGCGAAGTTCACCCCTCCACTTT. Its protein is CASSNRDRGRSSPLHF.

The CDR3 nucleotides are TGCAGTGCTATTCCGGGACATGCCCTCTACGAGCAGTACTTC. Translated, it gives CSAIPGHALYEQYF. V is TRBV20-1 and J is TRBJ2-7; possible D gene TRBD1, 6 bases. The CDR3 covers 14 residues. Germline V gene data show CDR1 as DFQATT and CDR2 as SNEGSKA (reference sequence). Between the trimmed V and J ends, which lost 4 bases and 3 bases, there was a span of 16 bases.

This rearrangement joins TRBV10-3 to TRBJ2-5; tentative D call: TRBD1 (6 bases). The CDR3 consists of 15 residues. Germline lookup yields CDR1 ENHRY and CDR2 SYGVKD. The V end lost 4 bases, the J end lost 1 base, and 13 bases lay between the germline ends. CDR3 nucleotides: TGTGCCATCAGTGGTTCAGGGGCGGCCCAAGAGACCCAGTACTTC. Amino acid sequence: CAISGSGAAQETQYF.

This clonotype was seen ten or more times. This chain uses TRBV19 with TRBJ1-1, with D possibly matching TRBD1 (6 bases). CDR1 and CDR2 from the germline V gene are LNHDA and SQIVND (reference sequence). Trimming stripped 3 bases from V and 0 bases from J, with 17 bases between. The CDR3 contains 17 residues. The CDR3 DNA reads as TGTGCCAGTAGTATTCTAGGGGGAGGGGGGATGAACACTGAAGCTTTCTTT. It encodes CASSILGGGGMNTEAFF.

At least ten counts were recorded for this clonotype. This chain joins TRBV6-5 and TRBJ1-2; 8 bases map to TRBD1. The CDR3 has 15 residues. V lost 2 bases, J lost 7 bases, and 9 bases stayed unmatched. Germline CDR1 is MNHEY and CDR2 is SVGAGI. The CDR3 loop is CASSYISGGFSGYTF. The DNA for the CDR3 is TGTGCCAGCAGTTACATTTCAGGGGGCTTCTCTGGCTACACCTTC.

This clonotype was found many times. V is TRBV7-2 and J is TRBJ1-1; the D gene is possibly TRBD1 (6 bases). CDR3 length equals 14 residues. Germline V gene data show CDR1 as SGHTA and CDR2 as FQGNSA. V was shortened by 6 bases and J by 1 base, with 12 bases between the two germline ends. CDR3 sequence: CASSPTGQNTEAFF. The DNA for the CDR3 is TGTGCCAGCAGTCCGACAGGCCAGAACACTGAAGCTTTCTTT.